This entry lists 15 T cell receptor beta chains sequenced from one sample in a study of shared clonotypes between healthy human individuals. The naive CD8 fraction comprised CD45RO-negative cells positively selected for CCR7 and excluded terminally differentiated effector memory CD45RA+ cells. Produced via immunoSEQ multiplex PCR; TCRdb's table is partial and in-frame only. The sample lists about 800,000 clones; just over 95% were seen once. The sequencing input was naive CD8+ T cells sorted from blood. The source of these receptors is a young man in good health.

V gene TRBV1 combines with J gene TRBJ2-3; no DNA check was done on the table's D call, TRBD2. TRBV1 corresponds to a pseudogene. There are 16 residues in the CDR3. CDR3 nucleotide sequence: TGCACCAGCAGCCAATCCCTAGCGGGACACACAGATACGCAGTATTTT. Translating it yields CTSSQSLAGHTDTQYF.

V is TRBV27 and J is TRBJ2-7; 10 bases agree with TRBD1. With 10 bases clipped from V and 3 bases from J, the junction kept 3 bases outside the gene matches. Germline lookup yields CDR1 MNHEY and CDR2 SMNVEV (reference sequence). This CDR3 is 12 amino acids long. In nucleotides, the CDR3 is TGTGCCACCTGGACAGGGGGCTACGAGCAGTACTTC. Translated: CATWTGGYEQYF.

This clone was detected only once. The CDR3 DNA sequence: TGTGCCAGTAAACCCCCCCGGACTAGCGGGAGAGGAAGATACAATGAGCAGTTCTTC. Protein: CASKPPRTSGRGRYNEQFF. The chain links TRBV11-2 to TRBJ2-1, with 13 bases lining up with TRBD2. The CDR3 extends over 19 amino acids. V lost 9 bases to trimming and J lost 4 bases; unmatched junction nucleotides: 18. CDR1 and CDR2 (germline): SGHAT, FQNNGV. Full variable domain (rest looked up from reference TRBV11-2 and TRBJ2-1): EAGVAQSPRYKIIEKRQSVAFWCNPISGHATLYWYQQILGQGPKLLIQFQNNGVVDDSQLPKDRFSAERLKGVDSTLKIQPAKLEDSAVYLCASKPPRTSGRGRYNEQFFGPGTRLTVL.

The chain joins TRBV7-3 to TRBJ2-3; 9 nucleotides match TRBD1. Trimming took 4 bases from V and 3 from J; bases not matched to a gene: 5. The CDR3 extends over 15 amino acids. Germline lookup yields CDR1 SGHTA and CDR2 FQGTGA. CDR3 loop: CASSWEGQGTDTQYF. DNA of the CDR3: TGTGCCAGCAGCTGGGAGGGACAGGGTACAGATACGCAGTATTTT.

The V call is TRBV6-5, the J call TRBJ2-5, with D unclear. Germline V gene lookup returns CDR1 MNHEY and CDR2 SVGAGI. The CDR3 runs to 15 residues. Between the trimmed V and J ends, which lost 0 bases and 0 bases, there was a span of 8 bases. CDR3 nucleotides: TGTGCCAGCAGTTACTCGGGTCAGGACCAAGAGACCCAGTACTTC. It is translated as CASSYSGQDQETQYF.

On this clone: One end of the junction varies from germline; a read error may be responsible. The CDR3 DNA follows: TGCAGTGCTAGGCCCATCGAGGGTGAGGGCTTC. Translation: CSARPIEGEGF. The genes are TRBV20-1 and TRBJ2-4, with D possibly being TRBD2 (5 bases). The germline V gene has CDR1 DFQATT and CDR2 SNEGSKA (reference sequence). CDR3 length: 11 amino acids.

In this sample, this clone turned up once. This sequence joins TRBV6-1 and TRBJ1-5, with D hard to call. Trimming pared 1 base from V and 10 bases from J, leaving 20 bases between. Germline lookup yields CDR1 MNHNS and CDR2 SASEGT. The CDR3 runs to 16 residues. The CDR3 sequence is CASSEDLGNPPYPQHF. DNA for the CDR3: TGTGCCAGCAGTGAAGACTTGGGCAACCCTCCCTATCCCCAGCATTTT.

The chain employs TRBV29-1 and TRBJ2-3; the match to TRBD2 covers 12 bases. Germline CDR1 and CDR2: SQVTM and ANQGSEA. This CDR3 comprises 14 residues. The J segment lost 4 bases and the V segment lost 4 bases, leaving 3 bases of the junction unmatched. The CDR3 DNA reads TGCAGCGTTGCACTAGCGGGAGGCTCAGATACGCAGTATTTT. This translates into CSVALAGGSDTQYF.

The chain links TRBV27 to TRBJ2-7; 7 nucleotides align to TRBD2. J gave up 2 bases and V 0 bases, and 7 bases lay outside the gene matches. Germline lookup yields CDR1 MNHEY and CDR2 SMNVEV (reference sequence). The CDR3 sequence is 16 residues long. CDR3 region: CASSLSVIGGTYEQYF. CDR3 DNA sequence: TGTGCCAGCAGTTTATCTGTGATCGGGGGGACCTACGAGCAGTACTTC.

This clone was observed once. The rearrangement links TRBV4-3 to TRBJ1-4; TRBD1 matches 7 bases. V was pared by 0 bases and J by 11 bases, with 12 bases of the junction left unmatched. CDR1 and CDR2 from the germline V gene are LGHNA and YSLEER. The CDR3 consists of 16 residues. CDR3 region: CASSQETGTAMTKLFF. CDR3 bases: TGCGCCAGCAGCCAAGAAACCGGGACAGCCATGACGAAACTGTTTTTT.

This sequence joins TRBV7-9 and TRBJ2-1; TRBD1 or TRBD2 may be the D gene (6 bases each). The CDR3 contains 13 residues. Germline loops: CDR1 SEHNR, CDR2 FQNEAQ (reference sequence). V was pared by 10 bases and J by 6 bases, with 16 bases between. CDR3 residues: CATEGGGGNEQFF. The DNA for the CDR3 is TGTGCCACCGAAGGCGGAGGGGGCAATGAGCAGTTCTTC.

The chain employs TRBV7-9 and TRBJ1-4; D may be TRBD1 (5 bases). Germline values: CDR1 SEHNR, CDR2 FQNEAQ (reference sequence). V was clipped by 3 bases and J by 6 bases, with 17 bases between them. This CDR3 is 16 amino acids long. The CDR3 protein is CASSFAQVGSYEKLFF. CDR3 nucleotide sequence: TGTGCCAGCAGCTTTGCACAGGTTGGCTCTTATGAAAAACTGTTTTTT.

Written as DNA, the CDR3 is TGTGCCATCAGTGAGTCGATCGGCACAATGTCCTACGAGCAGTACTTC. Residues: CAISESIGTMSYEQYF. The rearrangement joins TRBV10-3 to TRBJ2-7; unclear D gene. CDR3 length equals 16 residues. Germline assignment: CDR1 ENHRY and CDR2 SYGVKD. Trimming removed 0 bases at V and 1 base at J, with 13 bases between.

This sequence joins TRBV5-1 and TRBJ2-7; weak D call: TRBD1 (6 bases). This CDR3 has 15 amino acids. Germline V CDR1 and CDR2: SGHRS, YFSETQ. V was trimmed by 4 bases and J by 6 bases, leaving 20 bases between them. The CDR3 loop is CASSPGGGQRSEQYF. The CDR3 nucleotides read TGCGCCAGCAGCCCCGGTGGGGGACAAAGATCCGAGCAGTACTTC.

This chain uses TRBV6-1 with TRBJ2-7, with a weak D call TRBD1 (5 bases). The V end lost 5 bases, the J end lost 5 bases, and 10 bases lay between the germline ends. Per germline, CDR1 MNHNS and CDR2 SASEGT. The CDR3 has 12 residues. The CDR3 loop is CASSFDSDEQYF. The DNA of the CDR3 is TGTGCCAGCAGTTTTGACAGTGACGAGCAGTACTTC.